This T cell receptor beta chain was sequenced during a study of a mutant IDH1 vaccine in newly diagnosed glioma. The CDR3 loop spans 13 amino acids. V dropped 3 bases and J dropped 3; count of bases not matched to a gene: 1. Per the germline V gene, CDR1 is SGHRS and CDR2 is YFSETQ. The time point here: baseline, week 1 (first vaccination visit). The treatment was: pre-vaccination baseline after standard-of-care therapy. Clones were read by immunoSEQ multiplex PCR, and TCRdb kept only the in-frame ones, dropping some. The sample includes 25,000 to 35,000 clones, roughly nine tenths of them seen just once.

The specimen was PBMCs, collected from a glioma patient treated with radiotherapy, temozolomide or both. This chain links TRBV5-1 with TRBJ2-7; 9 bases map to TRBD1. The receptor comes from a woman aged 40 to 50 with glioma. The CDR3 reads CASSSGQGYEQYF. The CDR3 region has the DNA TGCGCCAGCAGCTCGGGACAGGGCTACGAGCAGTACTTC.